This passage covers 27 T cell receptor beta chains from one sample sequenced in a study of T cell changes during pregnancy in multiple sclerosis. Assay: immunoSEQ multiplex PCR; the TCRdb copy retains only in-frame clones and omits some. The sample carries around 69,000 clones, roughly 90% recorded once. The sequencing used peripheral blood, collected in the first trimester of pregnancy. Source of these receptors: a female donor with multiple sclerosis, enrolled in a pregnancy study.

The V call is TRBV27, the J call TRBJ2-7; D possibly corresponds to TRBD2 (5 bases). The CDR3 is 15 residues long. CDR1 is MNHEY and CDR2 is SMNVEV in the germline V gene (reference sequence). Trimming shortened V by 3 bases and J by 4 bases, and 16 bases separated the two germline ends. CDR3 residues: CASSFEFSASYEQYF. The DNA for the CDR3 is TGTGCCAGCAGTTTCGAGTTTAGCGCGAGTTACGAGCAGTACTTC.

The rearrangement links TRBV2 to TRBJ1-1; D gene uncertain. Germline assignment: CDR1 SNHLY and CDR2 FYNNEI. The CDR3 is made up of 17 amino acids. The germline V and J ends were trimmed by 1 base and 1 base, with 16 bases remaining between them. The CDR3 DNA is TGTGCCAGCAGTGAAGGTGCGCCAGGCTTAGGGAACACTGAAGCTTTCTTT. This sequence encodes CASSEGAPGLGNTEAFF.

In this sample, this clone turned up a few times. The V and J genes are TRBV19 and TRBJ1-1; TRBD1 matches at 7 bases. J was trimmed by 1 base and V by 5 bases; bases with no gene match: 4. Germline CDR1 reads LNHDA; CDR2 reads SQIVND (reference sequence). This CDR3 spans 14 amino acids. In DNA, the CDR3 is TGTGCCAGTAGTTGGGACAGCTCGAACACTGAAGCTTTCTTT. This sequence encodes CASSWDSSNTEAFF.

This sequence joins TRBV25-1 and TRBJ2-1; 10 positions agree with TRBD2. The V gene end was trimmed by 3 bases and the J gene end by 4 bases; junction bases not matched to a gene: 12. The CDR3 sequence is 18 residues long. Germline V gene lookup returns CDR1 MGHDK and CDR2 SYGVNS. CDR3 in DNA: TGTGCCAGCAGTGATCCCCGGACTAGCGGATATGTTTACAATGAGCAGTTCTTC. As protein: CASSDPRTSGYVYNEQFF.

The CDR3 region is CASSPRDRDYEQYF. DNA of the CDR3: TGTGCCAGCAGCCCCCGGGACAGGGACTACGAGCAGTACTTC. V gene TRBV7-9 combines with J gene TRBJ2-7; 9 bases are shared with TRBD1. CDR3 size: 14 residues. With 5 bases clipped from V and 3 bases from J, the junction kept 5 bases outside the gene matches. From germline, CDR1 is SEHNR and CDR2 FQNEAQ (reference sequence).

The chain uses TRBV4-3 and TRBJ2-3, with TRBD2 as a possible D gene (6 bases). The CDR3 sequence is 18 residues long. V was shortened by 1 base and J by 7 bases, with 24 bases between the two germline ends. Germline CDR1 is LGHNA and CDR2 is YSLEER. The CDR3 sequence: CASSQATGLGGEAYTQYF. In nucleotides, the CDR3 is TGCGCCAGCAGCCAAGCCACGGGACTTGGGGGAGAAGCGTATACGCAGTATTTT.

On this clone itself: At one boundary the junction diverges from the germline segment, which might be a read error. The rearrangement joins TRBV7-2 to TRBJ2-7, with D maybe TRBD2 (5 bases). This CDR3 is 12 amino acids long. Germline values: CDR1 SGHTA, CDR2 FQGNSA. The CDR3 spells CASSFSWGVGHF. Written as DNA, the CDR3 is TGTGCCAGCAGCTTTTCATGGGGAGTAGGTCACTTC. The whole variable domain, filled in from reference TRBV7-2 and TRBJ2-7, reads GAGVSQSPSNKVTEKGKDVELRCDPISGHTALYWYRQSLGQGLEFLIYFQGNSAPDKSGLPSDRFSAERTGGSVSTLTIQRTQQEDSAVYLCASSFSWGVGHFGPGTRLTVT.

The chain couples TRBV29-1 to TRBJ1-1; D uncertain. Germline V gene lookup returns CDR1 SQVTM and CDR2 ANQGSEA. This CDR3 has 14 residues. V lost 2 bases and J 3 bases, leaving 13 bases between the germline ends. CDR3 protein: CSVELDPGYTEAFF. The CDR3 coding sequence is TGCAGCGTTGAATTGGATCCGGGGTACACTGAAGCTTTCTTT.

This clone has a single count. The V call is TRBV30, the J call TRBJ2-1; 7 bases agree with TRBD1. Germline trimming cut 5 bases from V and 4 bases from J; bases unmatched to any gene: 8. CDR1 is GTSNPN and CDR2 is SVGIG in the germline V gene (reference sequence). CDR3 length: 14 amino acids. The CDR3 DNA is TGTGCCTGGGAAGACAGGGCACGGTACAATGAGCAGTTCTTC. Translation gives CAWEDRARYNEQFF.

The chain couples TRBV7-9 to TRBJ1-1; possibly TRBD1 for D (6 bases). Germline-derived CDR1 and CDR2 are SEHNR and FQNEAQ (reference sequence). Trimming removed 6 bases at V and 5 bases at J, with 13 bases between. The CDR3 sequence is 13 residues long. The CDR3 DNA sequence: TGTGCCAGCAGAGATCCAGGGGAGACTGAAGCTTTCTTT. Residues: CASRDPGETEAFF.

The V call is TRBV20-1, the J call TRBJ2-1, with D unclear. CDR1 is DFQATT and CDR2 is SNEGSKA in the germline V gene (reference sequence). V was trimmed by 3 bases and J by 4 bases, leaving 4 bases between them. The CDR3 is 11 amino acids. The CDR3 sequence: CSASEYNEQFF. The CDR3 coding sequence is TGCAGTGCTAGCGAGTACAATGAGCAGTTCTTC.

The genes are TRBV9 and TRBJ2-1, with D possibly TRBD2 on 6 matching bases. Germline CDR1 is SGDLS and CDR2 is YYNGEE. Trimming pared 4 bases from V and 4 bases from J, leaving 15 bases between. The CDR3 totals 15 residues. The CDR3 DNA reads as TGTGCCAGCAGCCCCCAGGGAGGATTGTACAATGAGCAGTTCTTC. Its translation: CASSPQGGLYNEQFF.

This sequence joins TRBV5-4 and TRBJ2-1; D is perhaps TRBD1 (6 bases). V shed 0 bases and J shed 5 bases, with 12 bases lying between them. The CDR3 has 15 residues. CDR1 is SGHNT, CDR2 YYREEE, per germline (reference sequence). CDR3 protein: CASSLDLGANNEQFF. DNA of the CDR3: TGTGCCAGCAGCTTGGATCTGGGGGCCAACAATGAGCAGTTCTTC.

The CDR3 region is CASSPRDRARIPGGYTF. The CDR3 DNA reads as TGTGCCAGCAGCCCAAGGGACAGGGCTCGGATTCCAGGTGGCTACACCTTC. This chain joins TRBV28 and TRBJ1-2, with 9 bases lining up with TRBD1. The CDR3 has 17 residues. J lost 7 bases, V lost 6 bases, and 18 bases had no gene match. Germline CDR1 is MDHEN and CDR2 is SYDVKM.

CDR3 DNA sequence: TGCAGTGCTAGAGGGGACAGGGAAGCTTTCTTT. It codes for CSARGDREAFF. This sequence joins TRBV20-1 and TRBJ1-1; 8 bases fit TRBD1. CDR1 is DFQATT and CDR2 is SNEGSKA in the germline V gene (reference sequence). The V and J ends lost 1 base and 8 bases, in that order; junction bases with no gene match: 0. The length of the CDR3 is 11 residues.

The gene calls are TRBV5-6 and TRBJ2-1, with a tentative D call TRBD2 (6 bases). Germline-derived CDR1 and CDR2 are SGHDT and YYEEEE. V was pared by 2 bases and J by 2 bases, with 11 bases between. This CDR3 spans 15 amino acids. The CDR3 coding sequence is TGTGCCAGCAGCTTTGGGACTTATACCTACAATGAGCAGTTCTTC. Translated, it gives CASSFGTYTYNEQFF.

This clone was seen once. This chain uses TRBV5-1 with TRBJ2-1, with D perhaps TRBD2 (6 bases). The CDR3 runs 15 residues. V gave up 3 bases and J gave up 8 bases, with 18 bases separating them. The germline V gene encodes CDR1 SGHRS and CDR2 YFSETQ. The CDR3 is CASSYAGRGWDEQFF. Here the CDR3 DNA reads TGCGCCAGCAGCTACGCCGGGAGAGGGTGGGATGAGCAGTTCTTC.

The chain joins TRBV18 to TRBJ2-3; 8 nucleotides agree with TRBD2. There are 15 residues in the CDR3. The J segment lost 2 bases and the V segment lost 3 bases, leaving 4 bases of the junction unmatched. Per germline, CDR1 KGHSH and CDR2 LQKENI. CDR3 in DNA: TGTGCCAGCTCACCCCGTAGCGGGACCACAGATACGCAGTATTTT. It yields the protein CASSPRSGTTDTQYF.

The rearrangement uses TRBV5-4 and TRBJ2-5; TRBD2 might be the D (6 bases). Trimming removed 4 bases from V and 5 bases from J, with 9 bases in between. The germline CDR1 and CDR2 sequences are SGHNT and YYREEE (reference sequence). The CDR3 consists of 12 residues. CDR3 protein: CASSRDWETQYF. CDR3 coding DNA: TGTGCCAGCAGCCGGGACTGGGAGACCCAGTACTTC.

The CDR3 here is CASSPGQGARDETQYF. Written as DNA, the CDR3 is TGTGCCAGCTCACCAGGACAGGGGGCGCGAGATGAGACCCAGTACTTC. V gene TRBV18 combines with J gene TRBJ2-5, with 11 positions matching TRBD1. V trimming: 2 bases; J trimming: 5 bases; junction bases outside the gene matches: 7. The germline gives CDR1 KGHSH, CDR2 LQKENI. The CDR3 length is 16 residues. Using reference TRBV18 and TRBJ2-5 for the parts outside the CDR3, the full variable domain is NAGVMQNPRHLVRRRGQEARLRCSPMKGHSHVYWYRQLPEEGLKFMVYLQKENIIDESGMPKERFSAEFPKEGPSILRIQQVVRGDSAAYFCASSPGQGARDETQYFGPGTRLLVL.

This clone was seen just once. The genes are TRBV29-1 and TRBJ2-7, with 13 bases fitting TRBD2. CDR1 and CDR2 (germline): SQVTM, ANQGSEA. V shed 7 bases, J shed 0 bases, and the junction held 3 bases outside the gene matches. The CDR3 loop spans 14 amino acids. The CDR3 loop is CSGRTSGSSYEQYF. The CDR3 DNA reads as TGCAGCGGCAGGACTAGCGGGAGCTCCTACGAGCAGTACTTC.

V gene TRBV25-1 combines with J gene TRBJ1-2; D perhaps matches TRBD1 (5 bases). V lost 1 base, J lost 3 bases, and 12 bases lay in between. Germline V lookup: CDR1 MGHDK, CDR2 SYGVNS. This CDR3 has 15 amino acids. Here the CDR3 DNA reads TGTGCCAGCAGTGAATTACAGGTAGGAGACTATGGCTACACCTTC. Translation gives CASSELQVGDYGYTF.

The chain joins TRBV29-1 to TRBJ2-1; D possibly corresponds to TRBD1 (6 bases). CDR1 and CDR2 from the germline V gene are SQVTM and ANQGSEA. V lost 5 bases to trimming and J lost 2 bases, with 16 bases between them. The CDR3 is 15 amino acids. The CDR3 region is CSVRLDSIAYNEQFF. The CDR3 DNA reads TGCAGCGTTCGACTGGACAGTATCGCCTACAATGAGCAGTTCTTC.

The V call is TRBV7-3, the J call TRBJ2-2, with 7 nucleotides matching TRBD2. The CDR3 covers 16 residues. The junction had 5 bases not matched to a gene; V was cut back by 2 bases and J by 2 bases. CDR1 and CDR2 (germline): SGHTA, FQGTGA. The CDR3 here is CASSLVPAGNTGELFF. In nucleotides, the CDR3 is TGTGCCAGCAGCTTAGTGCCAGCGGGAAACACCGGGGAGCTGTTTTTT.

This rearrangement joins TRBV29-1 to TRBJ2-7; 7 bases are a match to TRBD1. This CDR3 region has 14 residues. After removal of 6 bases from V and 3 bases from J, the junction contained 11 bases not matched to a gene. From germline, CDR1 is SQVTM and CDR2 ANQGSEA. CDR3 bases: TGCAGCGTGGGGACAGCCAAAGGTCTCTACGAGCAGTACTTC. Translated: CSVGTAKGLYEQYF.

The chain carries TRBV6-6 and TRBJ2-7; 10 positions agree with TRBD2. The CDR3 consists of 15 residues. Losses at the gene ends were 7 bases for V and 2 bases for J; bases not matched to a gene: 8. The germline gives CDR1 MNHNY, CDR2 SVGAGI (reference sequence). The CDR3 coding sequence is TGTGCCAGCAACCCGATAGCGGGAGGCCCCTACGAGCAGTACTTC. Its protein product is CASNPIAGGPYEQYF.

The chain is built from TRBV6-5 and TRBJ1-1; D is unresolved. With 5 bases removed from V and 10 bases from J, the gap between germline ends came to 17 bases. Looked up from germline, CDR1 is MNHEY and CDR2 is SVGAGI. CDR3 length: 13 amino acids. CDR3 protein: CASSPKFEGSAFF. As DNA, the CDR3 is TGTGCCAGCAGTCCCAAATTTGAGGGATCAGCTTTCTTT.